What follows are 9 T cell receptor beta chains derived from one specimen sequenced in a study of T-cell memory formation after mild COVID-19. TCRdb passed the 5' RACE reads through MiXCR, listing each CDR3 protein once. Altogether 100,000 to 150,000 distinct CDR3 sequences are present, 5% to 6.5% being singletons, with the ten largest covering approximately 2.1%. Sequencing was performed on PBMCs or a T cell subset sorted from them (not recorded which). Receptor source: an adult woman who had mild COVID-19 (a few samples of this study predate the infection). Cell type and time point are not known.

The chain is built from TRBV10-3 and TRBJ2-1, with D uncertain. V was pared by 3 bases and J by 0 bases, with 9 bases between. Germline CDR1 is ENHRY and CDR2 is SYGVKD. This CDR3 has 15 residues. This CDR3 reads CAISDIAVSYNEQFF. For the CDR3, the DNA is TGTGCCATCAGTGACATAGCTGTCTCCTACAATGAGCAGTTCTTC.

This rearrangement joins TRBV9 to TRBJ2-7; 9 bases line up with TRBD2. Germline V gene data show CDR1 as SGDLS and CDR2 as YYNGEE. V shed 2 bases, J shed 6 bases, and the junction held 9 bases outside the gene matches. The CDR3 totals 15 residues. The DNA for the CDR3 is TGTGCCAGCAGCGTCTCACCGGGACTAGCAGGCGAGCAGTACTTC. It yields the protein CASSVSPGLAGEQYF.

There are many counts of this clonotype. The chain couples TRBV4-1 to TRBJ2-1, with 8 bases fitting TRBD2. The CDR3 contains 15 residues. With V trimmed by 0 bases and J by 4 bases, 2 bases remained unmatched. CDR1 and CDR2 from the germline V gene are MGHRA and YSYEKL. As DNA, the CDR3 is TGCGCCAGCAGCCAAGACGGGGGGGGTTACAATGAGCAGTTCTTC. Encoded protein: CASSQDGGGYNEQFF.

This clonotype appeared a few times. This chain's CDR3 is CASRLADTYEQYF. As DNA, the CDR3 is TGTGCCAGCAGGCTGGCGGACACCTACGAGCAGTACTTC. The rearrangement links TRBV2 to TRBJ2-7, with D possibly being TRBD1 (5 bases). Looked up from germline, CDR1 is SNHLY and CDR2 is FYNNEI. CDR3 length: 13 amino acids. Trimming pared 6 bases from V and 2 bases from J, leaving 11 bases between.

This clonotype was picked up many times. The chain uses TRBV4-3 and TRBJ2-1; 12 bases agree with TRBD2. This CDR3 has 15 amino acids. V was clipped by 4 bases and J by 8 bases; unmatched bases: 6. Germline-derived CDR1 and CDR2 are LGHNA and YSLEER. The CDR3 DNA reads TGCGCCAGCAGCCGAGGACTAGCGGGATTCGATGAGCAGTTCTTC. This sequence encodes CASSRGLAGFDEQFF.

This clonotype was observed many times. In nucleotides, the CDR3 is TGCGCCAGCAGCTTGGTTGGCACCCACTCCTACAATGAGCAGTTCTTC. It yields the protein CASSLVGTHSYNEQFF. The chain carries TRBV5-1 and TRBJ2-1; D uncertain. CDR1 is SGHRS and CDR2 is YFSETQ in the germline V gene. With 0 bases removed from V and 0 bases from J, the gap between germline ends came to 10 bases. CDR3 size: 16 residues.

This clonotype was observed many times. CDR3 protein: CASSQRGLAVGETQYF. The CDR3 nucleotides are TGCGCCAGCAGCCAACGGGGACTAGCGGTGGGAGAGACCCAGTACTTC. V gene TRBV4-3 combines with J gene TRBJ2-5; 11 bases agree with TRBD2. V shed 2 bases, J shed 4 bases, and the junction held 6 bases outside the gene matches. The CDR3 is 16 amino acids. Germline CDR1 reads LGHNA; CDR2 reads YSLEER.

This clonotype was observed a few times. The rearrangement uses TRBV2 and TRBJ2-1, with D uncertain. Trimming left V 2 bases short and J 9 bases short, with 5 bases between. The CDR3 consists of 11 residues. CDR1 is SNHLY and CDR2 is FYNNEI in the germline V gene. CDR3 sequence: CASSEFSEQFF. CDR3 DNA sequence: TGTGCCAGCAGTGAATTTTCTGAGCAGTTCTTC. The entire variable domain, with the rest obtained from reference TRBV2 and TRBJ2-1, is as follows: EPEVTQTPSHQVTQMGQEVILRCVPISNHLYFYWYRQILGQKVEFLVSFYNNEISEKSEIFDDQFSVERPDGSNFTLKIRSTKLEDSAMYFCASSEFSEQFFGPGTRLTVL.

At least ten counts were recorded for this clonotype. This chain links TRBV12-3 or TRBV12-4 with TRBJ2-1; 9 bases match TRBD2. Trimming removed 5 bases from V and 4 bases from J; junction bases left unmatched: 9. The length of the CDR3 is 16 residues. This CDR3 reads CASSHHSGGRYNEQFF. The CDR3 nucleotides read TGTGCCAGCAGTCACCATAGCGGGGGCCGTTACAATGAGCAGTTCTTC.